This T cell receptor beta chain was obtained from a study of CD8 T cells in Susac syndrome (dated by TCRdb to the late 2010s). Context from the whole study: The study used repertoire sequencing to test whether antigen drove CD8+ T cell activation and differentiation in Susac syndrome. The study compared CD8+ T cell repertoire clonality among 11 to 12 healthy donors, around 14 Susac syndrome patients and fewer than 19 multiple sclerosis patients. Findings and caveats that apply to the study as a whole: The study acknowledged that relatively few individuals were included in the TCR sequencing and HLA analysis.

From a lookup of the germline V gene (reference sequence), CDR1 and CDR2 are LNHDA and SQIVND. The CDR3 covers 15 residues, taking in both the cysteine and the phenylalanine. Of the read, only the CDR3 DNA is kept; its 45 bases are in frame from base 1. The V end loses 3 bases and the J end loses 0 bases, and a stretch of 11 bases separates them. Peripheral blood CD8+ and CD4+ T cells from healthy donors, Susac syndrome patients and multiple sclerosis patients were profiled using high-throughput TCR beta sequencing. Treatment-naive patients with stable or active relapsing-remitting disease fulfilling revised McDonald criteria were used as multiple sclerosis controls. Bulk CD8+ and CD4+ T cells were purified by magnetic negative isolation, while CD8+ TEMRA cells were enriched using FACS. Blood was drawn into EDTA tubes, processed within 24 hours, and PBMCs were isolated by density gradient centrifugation. PBMCs intended for TCR sequencing were cryopreserved in liquid nitrogen and thawed later in a water bath at 37 degrees C. The sorted or isolated CD4+, CD8+ and CD8+ TEMRA cells had a purity of 90% or higher.

RNA was extracted using the RNeasy kit, and roughly 0.45 to 1 ug of the RNA was reverse transcribed with random hexamers. The immunoSEQ multiplex PCR assay, which covers 54 Vbeta and 13 Jbeta segments, was used to amplify TCR beta CDR3 regions. PCR amplification bias was corrected by using a synthetic template baseline for primer optimization and computational correction. The original methods were these. Reads were annotated to V, D and J genes per IMGT and analyzed with immunoSEQ Analyzer, keeping only productive sequences. Clonality was calculated as one minus the Shannon entropy normalized by log2 of the number of productive unique sequences. For each patient and control, public and private clones were evaluated within the 100 most prevalent clones. Susac-specific clones were defined as absent from healthy and MS cohorts, about 1,000 published viral clones and other ImmuneACCESS disease sequences. TCRdb reanalyzed the raw reads on its own, using fastp at Q25 for trimming and MiXCR for clone calling, and kept in-frame beta chains. Merged by CDR3 protein, the rows form single entries marked with the most common genes and DNA. These V and J calls derive from TCRdb rather than the authors' analysis. A total of about 300,000 distinct CDR3 sequences appear in this sample, about 91% of them only once. Under 0.2% of the sample rests with the top ten.

About this clonotype: This receptor's antigen is unknown. Base quality data are lacking; no much larger clone is found one base away.

This clonotype was sampled from a human donor with multiple sclerosis. Sequencing was performed on CD8+ T cells from PBMCs. The rearranged segments are TRBV19 and TRBJ1-1; matching of 5 bases hints at TRBD1 as the D gene. The DNA sequence reads TGTGCCAGTAGTATCGGTCGACAGCTGAACACTGAAGCTTTCTTT. Translated, this is CASSIGRQLNTEAFF. Beyond the CDR3, the reference TRBV19 and TRBJ1-1 genes provide the residues; the full variable domain reads: DGGITQSPKYLFRKEGQNVTLSCEQNLNHDAMYWYRQDPGQGLRLIYYSQIVNDFQKGDIAEGYSVSREKKESFPLTVTSAQKNPTAFYLCASSIGRQLNTEAFFGQGTRLTVV.